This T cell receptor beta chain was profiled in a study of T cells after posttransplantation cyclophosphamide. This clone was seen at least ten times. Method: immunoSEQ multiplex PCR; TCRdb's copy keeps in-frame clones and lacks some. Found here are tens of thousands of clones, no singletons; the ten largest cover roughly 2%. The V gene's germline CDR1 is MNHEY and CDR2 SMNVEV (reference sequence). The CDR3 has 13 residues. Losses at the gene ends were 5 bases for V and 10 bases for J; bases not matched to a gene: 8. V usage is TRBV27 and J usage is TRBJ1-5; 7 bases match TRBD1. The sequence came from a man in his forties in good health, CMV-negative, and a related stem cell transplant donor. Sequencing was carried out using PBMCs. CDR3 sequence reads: CASSPTGREPQHF. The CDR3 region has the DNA TGTGCCAGCAGTCCGACAGGGCGGGAACCCCAGCATTTT.